This entry features one TCR beta chain sequence. Antigen unknown. Method: immunoSEQ multiplex PCR; TCRdb's copy keeps in-frame clones and lacks some. The sample has some 45,000 clones; over 60% are singletons. Trimming removed 2 bases from V and 1 base from J, with 6 bases in between. CDR3 length equals 13 residues. Germline-derived CDR1 and CDR2 are GTSNPN and SVGIG (reference sequence). This sample is part of a study of PD-1 blockade in mismatch repair-deficient tumors. Overall study context: Patients had eleven to twelve mismatch repair-deficient cancer types, all previously treated and progressing. Broader study findings: Tumor-resident clones, often absent from pretreatment blood, expanded after pembrolizumab and then contracted.

PCR or immunohistochemistry showed mismatch repair deficiency in every enrolled patient. The TCR-sequenced patients were a few responders to pembrolizumab. The clonotype was recovered from an adult with mismatch repair-deficient cancer. The sample in question was PBMCs, obtained before pembrolizumab treatment. The chain employs TRBV30 and TRBJ1-3; D is ambiguous. CDR3 sequence reads: CAWSTGSGNTIYF. CDR3 coding DNA: TGTGCCTGGAGTACGGGGTCTGGAAACACCATATATTTT.